This T cell receptor beta chain was recorded in a study of CD8 T cells in Susac syndrome. Study in general: Active disease was present in more than five of the sequenced Susac syndrome patients, and remission in under 10. Treatment at blood withdrawal was none, corticosteroids, or intravenous immunoglobulin alone in Susac syndrome patients.

Germline CDR1 reads MDHEN; CDR2 reads SYDVKM. The V end lost 3 bases, the J end lost 6 bases, and 15 bases lay between the germline ends. CDR3 length: 15 amino acids. Each Susac syndrome patient had definite or probable disease by recently defined criteria. It was with random hexamers that 0.5 to 1 ug RNA was reverse transcribed. Via MiXCR, TCRdb re-called the immunoSEQ multiplex PCR reads, giving one row per CDR3 protein. The sample gives hundreds of thousands of distinct CDR3 sequences, 94% of which show up once; roughly 0.14% is in the top ten. The chain combines TRBV28 with TRBJ2-1, with a possible D match to TRBD1 (6 bases). The sample taken for sequencing was CD4+ T cells from PBMCs. The TCR originated in a human donor with Susac syndrome. For the CDR3, the DNA is TGTGCCAGCAGTTTCCCGCCGGGACATCTCAATGAGCAGTTCTTC. Translation gives CASSFPPGHLNEQFF. Full variable domain (rest looked up from reference TRBV28 and TRBJ2-1): DVKVTQSSRYLVKRTGEKVFLECVQDMDHENMFWYRQDPGLGLRLIYFSYDVKMKEKGDIPEGYSVSREKKERFSLILESASTNQTSMYLCASSFPPGHLNEQFFGPGTRLTVL.